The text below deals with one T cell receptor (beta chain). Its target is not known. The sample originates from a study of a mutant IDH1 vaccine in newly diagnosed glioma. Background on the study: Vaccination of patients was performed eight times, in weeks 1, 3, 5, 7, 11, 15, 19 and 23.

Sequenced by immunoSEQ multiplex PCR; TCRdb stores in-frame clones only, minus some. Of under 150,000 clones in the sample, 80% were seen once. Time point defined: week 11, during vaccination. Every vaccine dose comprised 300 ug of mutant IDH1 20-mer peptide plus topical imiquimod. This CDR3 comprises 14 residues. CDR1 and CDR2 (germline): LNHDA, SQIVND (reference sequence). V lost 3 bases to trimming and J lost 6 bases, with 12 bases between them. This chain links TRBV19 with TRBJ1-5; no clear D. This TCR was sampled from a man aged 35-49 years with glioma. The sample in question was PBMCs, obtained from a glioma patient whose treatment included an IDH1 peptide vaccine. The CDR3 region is CASSILRMSQPQHF. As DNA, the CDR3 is TGTGCCAGTAGTATTCTGCGGATGAGTCAGCCCCAGCATTTT.